The present T cell receptor (beta chain) was sequenced within a study of T cell repertoires in cytomegalovirus infection. Via MiXCR, TCRdb re-called the reads, giving one row per CDR3 protein. The table includes some 920,000 distinct CDR3 sequences, roughly 31% detected once. Looked up from germline, CDR1 is SGHVS and CDR2 is FNYEAQ. The CDR3 is 17 amino acids. J was trimmed by 3 bases and V by 5 bases; bases with no gene match: 10. This clonotype was recorded a few times. Its antigen is as yet unknown. The sequencing here drew on cultured CD8+ T cells from PBMCs, taken from culture after CMV antigen stimulation. V and J are TRBV7-6 and TRBJ2-3, with 11 nucleotides matching TRBD2. The source of this sequence is a human donor in good health (CMV status not recorded). Some clones in this sample may be carry-over from other donors' samples. This CDR3 reads CASSLLWASGGTDTQYF. The CDR3 DNA is TGTGCCAGCAGCCTTTTGTGGGCTAGCGGGGGGACAGATACGCAGTATTTT. Filled out from reference TRBV7-6 and TRBJ2-3, the complete variable domain reads GAGVSQSPRYKVTKRGQDVALRCDPISGHVSLYWYRQALGQGPEFLTYFNYEAQQDKSGLPNDRFSAERPEGSISTLTIQRTEQRDSAMYRCASSLLWASGGTDTQYFGPGTRLTVL.